These T cell receptor beta chains were read from a single sample in a study of T cell changes during pregnancy in multiple sclerosis. Profiled with immunoSEQ multiplex PCR; TCRdb holds only in-frame clones, not every one. In the table there are roughly 32,000 clones, roughly 91% of which are singletons. The specimen comprised CD4+ T cells from peripheral blood mononuclear cells, sampled in the second trimester of pregnancy. The source of these receptors is a female donor with multiple sclerosis, enrolled in a pregnancy study. Both conserved end residues are part of each CDR3. D genes are given only for firm matches. Not every row has a clone size; where given, it reads once, few, many or a size class.

size: -; V: TRBV9; D: TRBD1; J: TRBJ2-3; length: 17; CDR3: CASSVAPGQGTRDTQYF
size: -; V: TRBV6-5; D: -; J: TRBJ2-1; length: 15; CDR3: CASINRPASYNEQFF
size: few; V: TRBV27; D: TRBD1; J: TRBJ1-2; length: 13; CDR3: CASSLTQGVRYTF
size: few; V: TRBV7-2; D: -; J: TRBJ1-2; length: 12; CDR3: CASSLETGGYTF
size: -; V: TRBV19; D: TRBD1; J: TRBJ2-7; length: 15; CDR3: CASSSDRGISYEQYF
size: -; V: TRBV19; D: -; J: TRBJ2-2; length: 15; CDR3: CASSYRQANTGELFF
size: -; V: TRBV6-1; D: -; J: TRBJ2-1; length: 14; CDR3: CASSLRFMVDEQFF
size: once; V: TRBV12-5; D: -; J: TRBJ2-7; length: 15; CDR3: CASGPSGGGFYEQYF
size: -; V: TRBV27; D: TRBD1; J: TRBJ1-1; length: 15; CDR3: CASSSRQGLVTEAFF
size: few; V: TRBV30; D: TRBD1; J: TRBJ2-6; length: 17; CDR3: CAWMRTGVVSGANVLTF
size: -; V: TRBV2; D: TRBD2; J: TRBJ2-7; length: 15; CDR3: CASSDLAGGPYEQYF
size: -; V: TRBV29-1; D: -; J: TRBJ1-5; length: 13; CDR3: CSVVQDPYQPQHF
size: -; V: TRBV10-2; D: TRBD1; J: TRBJ1-4; length: 19; CDR3: CASSESVFTGGGYNEKLFF
size: -; V: TRBV5-4; D: -; J: TRBJ2-2; length: 15; CDR3: CASSLVQGGTGELFF
size: -; V: TRBV27; D: TRBD1; J: TRBJ2-7; length: 19; CDR3: CASSLGQGSPYQASYEQYF
size: -; V: TRBV6-5; D: TRBD1; J: TRBJ2-2; length: 14; CDR3: CASRQDRGTGELFF